The text below deals with one T cell receptor beta chain. Its antigen is not known. The donors were healthy bone marrow donors. The sample belongs to a study of cytomegalovirus exposure and HLA in healthy donors. V dropped 9 bases and J dropped 1 base, with 18 bases sitting between them. The CDR3 consists of 15 residues. In germline, CDR1 is KGHSH, CDR2 LQKENI. Primers included in the PCR were 60 Vbeta and 13 Jbeta primers. Method: immunoSEQ multiplex PCR; TCRdb's copy keeps in-frame clones and lacks some. The data show 150,000 or so clones, with roughly 82% seen just once and about 7.1% held by the top ten. Broader study findings: Cytomegalovirus-associated TCR beta chains were listed, numbering 150 to 200.

The sequence was obtained from a woman between 50 and 59 years old in good health and CMV-seropositive. The chain is built from TRBV18 and TRBJ1-1; D ambiguous. Specimen: PBMCs. The CDR3 region has the DNA TGTGCCAGTAACTATGGTGGCAGCCAGAACACTGAAGCTTTCTTT. Protein: CASNYGGSQNTEAFF.